These T cell receptor beta chains were read from a single sample in a study of blood T cell repertoires in COVID-19. Libraries were prepared by immunoSEQ multiplex PCR; TCRdb keeps only in-frame clonotypes and omits some of them. The repertoire includes 120,000 or so clones, 65% to 85% of them detected once, and over 5% sits in the top ten. Sequencing input: peripheral blood. Every receptor here comes from an elderly man with active or convalescent COVID-19. Each CDR3 is given with its conserved first and last residue. The order of the fields is J gene, V gene, clone size, D gene, CDR3 length, CDR3 DNA, CDR3 protein. A D gene is named only where the DNA matches it firmly. Clone size is shown for a subset of rows, as once, few, many or a class of expanded clone.

TRBJ2-3,TRBV3-1/TRBV3-2,-,TRBD2,16,TGTGCCAGCAGCCAGGGGGACTATTCTTTCACAGATACGCAGTATTTT,CASSQGDYSFTDTQYF
TRBJ2-5,TRBV18,-,TRBD1,14,TGTGCCAGCTCCTACAGGGGGGCACAAGAGACCCAGTACTTC,CASSYRGAQETQYF
TRBJ1-2,TRBV25-1,-,TRBD1,14,TGTGCCAGCAGTGACAGGGGGAAGATCTATGGCTACACCTTC,CASSDRGKIYGYTF
TRBJ1-1,TRBV5-1,-,-,16,TGCGCCAGCAGCTTGGACCCAATCGGGGAATACACTGAAGCTTTCTTT,CASSLDPIGEYTEAFF
TRBJ1-2,TRBV7-9,-,-,15,TGTGCCAGCAGTTACCGGGATTTAAGGGTCTATGGCTACACCTTC,CASSYRDLRVYGYTF
TRBJ2-7,TRBV5-1,few,-,15,TGCGCCAGCAGCTTGGGAGCAGGGTATGGGTACGAGCAGTACTTC,CASSLGAGYGYEQYF
TRBJ2-5,TRBV29-1,few,TRBD2,14,TGCAGCGCAAAGGCCCCTAGCGGCCAAGAGACCCAGTACTTC,CSAKAPSGQETQYF
TRBJ2-3,TRBV7-8,-,TRBD2,15,TGTGCCAGCAGCTTAGTCCGGGGGGGGCAGGATACGCAGTATTTT,CASSLVRGGQDTQYF
TRBJ2-3,TRBV9,-,-,15,TGTGCCAGCAGCGTAGGAGGCGCGTTCCCAGATACGCAGTATTTT,CASSVGGAFPDTQYF
TRBJ2-2,TRBV18,-,-,15,TGTGCCAGCTCACCGCCGACTAGAAACACCGGGGAGCTGTTTTTT,CASSPPTRNTGELFF
TRBJ2-3,TRBV16,once,TRBD1,17,TGTGCCAGCAGCCAATCGCGGATTAGGGGGCTAAGGGATACGCAGTATTTT,CASSQSRIRGLRDTQYF
TRBJ2-7,TRBV5-1,-,-,14,TGCGCCAGCAGCCCCCGGGACTCTTTCTACGAGCAGTACTTC,CASSPRDSFYEQYF
TRBJ2-2,TRBV11-2,-,-,14,TGTGCCAGCAGTCTAATCCGGGATACCGGGGAGCTGTTTTTT,CASSLIRDTGELFF
TRBJ2-5,TRBV7-2,-,TRBD2,18,TGTGCCAGCAGCTTGGTTGCGACTAGCGGCCTTCTCCAAGAGACCCAGTACTTC,CASSLVATSGLLQETQYF
TRBJ2-3,TRBV10-3,-,-,13,TGTGCCATCAGTGGTCCAGGGACAGATACGCAGTATTTT,CAISGPGTDTQYF
TRBJ2-3,TRBV7-3,-,TRBD1,14,TGTGCCAGCAGCACAGGACAGGGCACAGATACGCAGTATTTT,CASSTGQGTDTQYF
TRBJ1-3,TRBV6-5,-,-,13,TGTGCCAGCAGGAGTGTAGTCACTAACACCATATATTTT,CASRSVVTNTIYF
TRBJ2-3,TRBV7-2,few,TRBD1,15,TGTGCCAGCAGCCAACAGGGGCGAGGCACAGATACGCAGTATTTT,CASSQQGRGTDTQYF
TRBJ2-3,TRBV9,-,-,16,TGTGCCAGCAGCGTAAGACAGCAGATCTTCCCAGATACGCAGTATTTT,CASSVRQQIFPDTQYF
TRBJ2-1,TRBV5-8,-,-,12,TGTGCCAGCAGCCCGGACTTCCTTGAGCAGTTCTTC,CASSPDFLEQFF
TRBJ2-2,TRBV5-1,once,TRBD1,15,TGCGCCAGCAGCTTGTCACAGGGGGGCACCGGGGAGCTGTTTTTT,CASSLSQGGTGELFF
TRBJ2-3,TRBV29-1,few,-,17,TGCAGCGTTGAAGGTTCAAGTGGGAGTTTAGGTGTGGATACGCAGTATTTT,CSVEGSSGSLGVDTQYF
TRBJ2-5,TRBV15,-,TRBD2,17,TGTGCCACCAGCAGACCCTTGGGGCTAGCGGGGGGGGAGACCCAGTACTTC,CATSRPLGLAGGETQYF
TRBJ2-3,TRBV5-6,-,-,15,TGTGCCAGCAGCTCCACACAGTATAACACAGATACGCAGTATTTT,CASSSTQYNTDTQYF
TRBJ1-3,TRBV6-5,once,TRBD1,15,TGTGCCAGCACCGACAGGGGGATCTCCGGAAACACCATATATTTT,CASTDRGISGNTIYF
TRBJ1-1,TRBV9,-,TRBD1,16,TGTGCCAGCAGCCTCGGACAGGGGGGAATGAACACTGAAGCTTTCTTT,CASSLGQGGMNTEAFF
TRBJ2-5,TRBV12-3/TRBV12-4,-,-,12,TGTGCCAGCAGTCCCCTACGGGAGACCCAGTACTTC,CASSPLRETQYF
TRBJ2-7,TRBV19,-,TRBD2,16,TGTGCCAGTAGTAGAAAAACTAGCGGGGGAAACTACGAGCAGTACTTC,CASSRKTSGGNYEQYF
TRBJ2-2,TRBV9,-,-,15,TGTGCCAGCAGCGTAGAACCAGGGGAGTCCGGGGAGCTGTTTTTT,CASSVEPGESGELFF
TRBJ2-5,TRBV4-1,-,-,14,TGCGCCAGCAGCCAAGATACAGGCCAAGAGACCCAGTACTTC,CASSQDTGQETQYF
TRBJ2-1,TRBV28,-,TRBD1,15,TGTGCCAGCAGTTCCCATCAGACAGGGGACAATGAGCAGTTCTTC,CASSSHQTGDNEQFF
TRBJ1-2,TRBV19,-,TRBD1,14,TGTGCCAGTAGTACCAAGACAGGGCCCTATGGCTACACCTTC,CASSTKTGPYGYTF
TRBJ1-2,TRBV12-3/TRBV12-4,-,-,12,TGTGCCAGCAGTTTGCAGGGCTATGGCTACACCTTC,CASSLQGYGYTF
TRBJ1-5,TRBV19,-,TRBD1,15,TGTGCCAGTAGTAGGACAGGTACTAGCAATCAGCCCCAGCATTTT,CASSRTGTSNQPQHF
TRBJ1-1,TRBV27,-,-,14,TGTGCCAGCAGTCCCCAATCGGCCAGGGGAGAAGCTTTCTTT,CASSPQSARGEAFF
TRBJ2-7,TRBV5-8,-,-,16,TGTGCCAGCAGCCCATACCCTGCTACCTCCCGCTACGAGCAGTACTTC,CASSPYPATSRYEQYF
TRBJ2-2,TRBV4-3,-,TRBD1,16,TGCGCCAGCAGCCTAGTACCGGGACAGGGAGCCGGGGAGCTGTTTTTT,CASSLVPGQGAGELFF
TRBJ2-7,TRBV10-3,-,TRBD1,16,TGTGCCATCAGGGGGGACAGGGGCCCGAGGAGCTACGAGCAGTACTTC,CAIRGDRGPRSYEQYF
TRBJ2-5,TRBV19,-,TRBD2,15,TGTGCCAGTAGTGTACTAGCGGGGGGCGGAGAGACCCAGTACTTC,CASSVLAGGGETQYF
TRBJ1-2,TRBV14,few,-,14,TGTGCCAGCAGCCCCTTGGGAGAGAACTATGGCTACACCTTC,CASSPLGENYGYTF
TRBJ1-1,TRBV3-1/TRBV3-2,-,TRBD1,14,TGTGCCAGCAGCCCGGGACAGGGGAACACTGAAGCTTTCTTT,CASSPGQGNTEAFF
TRBJ2-7,TRBV2,-,-,14,TGTGCCAGCAGTGAAATGTCGAGCTCCTACGAGCAGTACTTC,CASSEMSSSYEQYF
TRBJ1-2,TRBV7-3,-,-,14,TGTGCCAGCAGCGTGCAAGGGGGTAGCTATGGCTACACCTTC,CASSVQGGSYGYTF
TRBJ1-2,TRBV5-1,once,TRBD1,14,TGCGCCAGCAGCGTTCAGGGGGCTGGTGGTGGCTACACCTTC,CASSVQGAGGGYTF